A single T cell receptor beta chain is shown here with its context. V gave up 4 bases and J gave up 1 base, with 11 bases separating them. The CDR3 loop spans 15 amino acids. TCRdb recomputed calls from the reads with MiXCR, one row per CDR3 protein. The sample lists more than 400,000 distinct CDR3 sequences, about 25% occurring once. The data are from a study of T cell repertoires in cytomegalovirus infection. The overall study: Matching HLA type, along with CMV infection, was indicated by public TCR beta signatures.

The gene calls are TRBV12-3 or TRBV12-4 and TRBJ2-4, with D tentatively TRBD2 (6 bases). The receptor was derived from a human donor in good health (CMV status not recorded). Some clones in this sample may be carry-over from other donors' samples. Source material: PBMCs. DNA for the CDR3: TGTGCCAGCAGTTCCCTCCGGGAGGCCAAAAACATTCAGTACTTC. The encoded protein is CASSSLREAKNIQYF.